Listed below are T cell receptor beta chains from one sample, sequenced in a study of beta chain features in type 1 diabetes. The data were produced by immunoSEQ multiplex PCR, yet TCRdb's version contains in-frame clones alone and is incomplete. The sample shows 310,000 or so clones, 8% to 13% of them seen only once. The sequencing input was naive CD4+ T cells from blood. These receptors were taken from a woman in her 30s in good health. Both conserved end residues are part of each CDR3. Fields, in order: CDR3 length, V gene, D gene, J gene, clone size, CDR3 protein, CDR3 DNA. D genes are given only for firm matches. The size field is filled for only some rows; it gives once, few, many or a size class.

>12|TRBV30|TRBD1|TRBJ1-1|-
CAWTWTGGGPFF
TGTGCCTGGACCTGGACAGGGGGGGGACCTTTCTTT
>16|TRBV5-4|-|TRBJ1-3|-
CASSPGGAVSGNTIYF
TGTGCCAGCAGCCCAGGCGGGGCAGTCTCTGGAAACACCATATATTTT
>13|TRBV29-1|TRBD2|TRBJ2-5|few
CSVTSGTKETQYF
TGCAGCGTTACTAGCGGGACCAAAGAGACCCAGTACTTC
>14|TRBV6-5|-|TRBJ1-1|-
CASNPRFRGTEAFF
TGTGCCAGCAATCCAAGGTTCCGGGGCACTGAAGCTTTCTTT
>17|TRBV4-2|TRBD1|TRBJ1-1|-
CASSLQGGNILNTEAFF
TGTGCCAGCAGCCTACAGGGGGGAAATATCTTGAACACTGAAGCTTTCTTT
>15|TRBV7-2|TRBD1|TRBJ1-5|-
CASSPDRGSNQPQHF
TGTGCCAGCAGCCCGGACAGGGGTAGCAATCAGCCCCAGCATTTT
>15|TRBV7-2|TRBD1|TRBJ2-7|-
CASSSRTGPSYEQYF
TGTGCCAGCAGCTCACGGACAGGTCCCTCCTACGAGCAGTACTTC
>13|TRBV7-3|-|TRBJ2-7|-
CASSLLTNSEQYF
TGTGCCAGCAGCTTACTTACGAACAGCGAGCAGTACTTC
>15|TRBV6-5|TRBD1|TRBJ1-1|few
CASSSGDRGGTEAFF
TGTGCCAGCAGTTCCGGGGACAGGGGTGGCACTGAAGCTTTCTTT
>13|TRBV5-1|-|TRBJ2-3|-
CASSLSTTDTQYF
TGCGCCAGCAGCTTGTCTACCACAGATACGCAGTATTTT
>16|TRBV4-2|-|TRBJ2-2|few
CASSQVAGLGTGELFF
TGTGCCAGCAGCCAAGTGGCGGGGTTGGGCACCGGGGAGCTGTTTTTT
>15|TRBV28|TRBD2|TRBJ2-7|few
CASSLAGGPSYEQYF
TGTGCCAGCAGTTTAGCGGGAGGGCCTTCCTACGAGCAGTACTTC
>16|TRBV7-2|-|TRBJ2-5|-
CASSLSLGYNQETQYF
TGTGCCAGCAGCTTATCTCTAGGATACAACCAAGAGACCCAGTACTTC
>15|TRBV19|TRBD1|TRBJ2-5|-
CASSFQGARQETQYF
TGTGCCAGTAGTTTCCAGGGGGCGCGACAAGAGACCCAGTACTTC
>17|TRBV9|TRBD2|TRBJ2-2|-
CASSVTAGLAGNGELFF
TGTGCCAGCAGCGTAACCGCGGGACTAGCGGGAAACGGGGAGCTGTTTTTT
>15|TRBV9|TRBD2|TRBJ2-3|-
CASSPLAGGTDTQYF
TGTGCCAGCAGCCCACTAGCGGGGGGCACAGATACGCAGTATTTT
>11|TRBV29-1|-|TRBJ2-7|-
CSVGGGHEQYF
TGCAGCGTTGGAGGGGGTCACGAGCAGTACTTC
>12|TRBV29-1|TRBD1|TRBJ1-2|-
CSEHAGGYGYTF
TGCAGCGAGCACGCAGGGGGCTATGGCTACACCTTC
>15|TRBV15|-|TRBJ2-5|many
CATSRDLGRQETQYF
TGTGCCACCAGCAGAGATCTAGGGAGACAAGAGACCCAGTACTTC
>14|TRBV6-5|-|TRBJ1-2|-
CASSYHSLQDGYTF
TGTGCCAGCAGTTACCACAGTCTACAAGATGGCTACACCTTC
>14|TRBV4-3|-|TRBJ1-4|-
CASSHLGANEKLFF
TGCGCCAGCAGCCACCTGGGGGCGAATGAAAAACTGTTTTTT
>15|TRBV7-2|-|TRBJ2-5|-
CASSLASGVTETQYF
TGTGCCAGCAGCTTAGCGTCGGGAGTTACGGAGACCCAGTACTTC
>14|TRBV6-5|-|TRBJ1-1|-
CASSYARENTEAFF
TGTGCCAGCAGTTACGCCAGGGAGAACACTGAAGCTTTCTTT
>17|TRBV27|TRBD1|TRBJ2-4|-
CASSLYPPGQGRDIQYF
TGTGCCAGCAGTTTATATCCCCCGGGACAGGGGAGGGACATTCAGTACTTC
>15|TRBV4-3|-|TRBJ1-5|few
CASSQDQGSNQPQHF
TGCGCCAGCAGCCAAGATCAGGGCAGCAATCAGCCCCAGCATTTT
>14|TRBV27|-|TRBJ2-7|-
CASSQGIYSYEQYF
TGTGCCAGCAGTCAGGGGATCTACTCCTACGAGCAGTACTTC
>15|TRBV5-4|-|TRBJ2-5|-
CASSLFVAEQETQYF
TGTGCCAGCAGCTTGTTCGTAGCGGAACAAGAGACCCAGTACTTC
>17|TRBV9|TRBD2|TRBJ2-1|-
CASSVLVGRAGYNEQFF
TGTGCCAGCAGCGTATTGGTCGGGAGGGCGGGGTACAATGAGCAGTTCTTC
>13|TRBV9|-|TRBJ1-1|few
CASSAAGHAEAFF
TGTGCCAGCAGCGCCGCGGGGCACGCTGAAGCTTTCTTT
>13|TRBV7-3|-|TRBJ1-1|-
CASSLSMNTEAFF
TGTGCCAGCAGCTTATCCATGAACACTGAAGCTTTCTTT
>14|TRBV30|-|TRBJ2-6|-
CAWSVSFGANVLTF
TGTGCCTGGAGTGTATCATTTGGGGCCAACGTCCTGACTTTC
>13|TRBV29-1|-|TRBJ2-7|few
CSVGSAERYEQYF
TGCAGCGTTGGAAGTGCAGAACGCTACGAGCAGTACTTC
>13|TRBV2|-|TRBJ2-2|few
CASSLGAIGELFF
TGTGCCAGCAGCCTGGGGGCAATCGGGGAGCTGTTTTTT
>13|TRBV28|-|TRBJ2-2|-
CASSWRRTGELFF
TGTGCCAGCAGTTGGCGCAGGACCGGGGAGCTGTTTTTT
>15|TRBV7-2|-|TRBJ1-1|-
CASSPLYGLNTEAFF
TGTGCCAGCAGCCCGCTTTATGGCTTGAACACTGAAGCTTTCTTT
>13|TRBV4-3|-|TRBJ1-2|-
CASSLEGYYGYTF
TGCGCCAGCAGCCTGGAGGGGTACTATGGCTACACCTTC
>15|TRBV19|TRBD2|TRBJ2-1|-
CASRPVAGSYNEQFF
TGTGCCAGTAGACCGGTAGCGGGCTCCTACAATGAGCAGTTCTTC
>13|TRBV6-1|-|TRBJ1-1|few
CASGSLQNTEAFF
TGTGCCAGTGGTTCCTTACAGAACACTGAAGCTTTCTTT
>16|TRBV7-6|TRBD2|TRBJ2-1|-
CASSPSEGGLFHEQFF
TGTGCCAGCAGCCCGAGTGAGGGAGGGCTTTTCCATGAGCAGTTCTTC
>16|TRBV5-4|TRBD1|TRBJ2-2|-
CASSPFQGAMDGELFF
TGTGCCAGCAGCCCCTTCCAGGGGGCGATGGACGGGGAGCTGTTTTTT
>15|TRBV6-5|TRBD1|TRBJ2-7|few
CASSAPGTGDYEQYF
TGTGCCAGCAGTGCCCCCGGGACAGGGGACTACGAGCAGTACTTC
>14|TRBV11-2|-|TRBJ2-5|few
CASSLVLEQETQYF
TGTGCCAGCAGCCTGGTTTTGGAGCAAGAGACCCAGTACTTC
>15|TRBV7-9|TRBD1|TRBJ2-5|-
CASSLGQGAGETQYF
TGTGCCAGCAGCTTAGGACAGGGGGCCGGGGAGACCCAGTACTTC
>17|TRBV4-3|TRBD2|TRBJ2-7|-
CASSQAHGLAPSYEQYF
TGCGCCAGCAGCCAGGCCCACGGACTAGCTCCATCCTACGAGCAGTACTTC
>17|TRBV25-1|TRBD1|TRBJ2-5|few
CASSESTGGSLGETQYF
TGTGCCAGCAGTGAATCTACAGGGGGCTCCTTGGGGGAGACCCAGTACTTC
>11|TRBV6-5|-|TRBJ2-7|-
CATRRGYEQYF
TGTGCCACGCGCAGGGGCTACGAGCAGTACTTC
>14|TRBV6-1|-|TRBJ2-3|few
CASRRARGPDTQYF
TGTGCCAGCAGGCGGGCGCGGGGCCCAGATACGCAGTATTTT
>13|TRBV29-1|TRBD1|TRBJ1-1|few
CSIKTGGSSEAFF
TGCAGCATAAAAACAGGGGGATCGTCTGAAGCTTTCTTT